This T cell receptor (beta chain) was obtained from a study of tumor and adjacent non-tumor tissue in lung cancer. The study's findings and limits: TCR diversity was significantly greater in tumor than normal lung tissue.

In germline, CDR1 is KGHDR, CDR2 SFDVKD. Trimming cost V 8 bases and J 3 bases, with 20 bases left between them. The CDR3 is made up of 16 amino acids. A modified ARM-PCR protocol with three rounds of nested PCR amplified TCRbeta. TCRdb used MiXCR to reprocess the multiplex PCR reads, holding one entry per CDR3 protein. The table records approximately 76,000 distinct CDR3 sequences, 65% to 75% of them present only once. For this clonotype: Its antigen remains unidentified.

The template was RNA from unsorted bulk tissue. Sequencing input: lung tumor tissue. The receptor was derived from a woman in her seventies with non-small cell lung cancer. This chain joins TRBV24-1 and TRBJ2-3; no firm D call. For the CDR3, the DNA is TGTGCCACCATTGCGGCAGGTATAGAAAGTACAGATACGCAGTATTTT. Translating gives CATIAAGIESTDTQYF.